The source of this T cell receptor (beta chain) is a study of response to subunit inactivated influenza vaccine. Whole-study results and caveats: T cells newly recruited by each seasonal influenza vaccination are few, the authors suggested.

TCRdb analysed the RT-PCR reads with MiXCR anew, one entry per CDR3 protein. Counted here are more than 550,000 distinct CDR3 sequences, roughly 10% occurring once; the ten biggest clones make up roughly a tenth. Per germline, CDR1 LNHDA and CDR2 SQIVND (reference sequence). Trimming took off 4 bases at V and 3 bases at J, with 13 bases between the two ends. This CDR3 region has 15 residues. This clonotype was counted a few times. Its antigen is unknown. The origin of this receptor is a man aged 50-59 years who received an inactivated influenza vaccine. This sample comprised PBMCs from blood, obtained on the day of vaccination. The V and J genes are TRBV19 and TRBJ2-1; D is unclear. CDR3 in amino acids: CASSKADKVYNEQFF. The CDR3 region has the DNA TGTGCCAGTAGTAAGGCAGACAAAGTCTACAATGAGCAGTTCTTC.